This TCR beta chain came from a study of Ad26.COV2.S vaccination and SARS-CoV-2 variants. Across the whole study: Once or twice, 56 days apart, Ad26.COV2.S was delivered intramuscularly.

Trimming cost V 2 bases and J 4 bases; bases outside gene matches: 6. CDR3 length: 16 amino acids. Germline CDR1 reads SGDLS; CDR2 reads YYNGEE. Some clones are missing from TCRdb's copy, which holds only in-frame ones; the method was immunoSEQ multiplex PCR. The sample includes 440,000 or so clones, about 88% of them seen just once. Treatment noted: roughly 19 received Ad26.COV2.S at low or high dose, single or two shots; about 5 received placebo; per-sample allocation not given. On day 63 after the first injection, vaccine and placebo recipients gave samples. Based in Boston, the donor was an adult of 18-55 years.

This TCR came from a person aged 18-60 years who received the Ad26.COV2.S COVID-19 vaccine or a placebo. The chain couples TRBV9 to TRBJ2-3, with 11 bases fitting TRBD2. The source material was peripheral blood, sampled in a trial of Ad26.COV2.S vaccine versus placebo. CDR3 nucleotide sequence: TGTGCCAGCAGCGTTAGCGGGGGGGCCGCGTCAGATACGCAGTATTTT. Translation: CASSVSGGAASDTQYF.